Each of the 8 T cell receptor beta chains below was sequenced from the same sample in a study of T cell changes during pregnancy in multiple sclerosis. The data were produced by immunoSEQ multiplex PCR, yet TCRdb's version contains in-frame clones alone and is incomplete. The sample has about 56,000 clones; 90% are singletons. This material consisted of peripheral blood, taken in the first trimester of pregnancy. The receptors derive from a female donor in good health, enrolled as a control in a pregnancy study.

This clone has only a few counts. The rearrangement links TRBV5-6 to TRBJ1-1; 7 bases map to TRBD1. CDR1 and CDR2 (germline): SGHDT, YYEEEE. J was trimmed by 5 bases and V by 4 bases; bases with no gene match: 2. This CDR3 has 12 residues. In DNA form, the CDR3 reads TGTGCCAGCAGCATGGGACAGACTGAAGCTTTCTTT. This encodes CASSMGQTEAFF.

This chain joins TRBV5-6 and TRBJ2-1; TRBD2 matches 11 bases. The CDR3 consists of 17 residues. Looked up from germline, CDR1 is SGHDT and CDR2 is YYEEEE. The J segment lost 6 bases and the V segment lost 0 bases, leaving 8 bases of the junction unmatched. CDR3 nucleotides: TGTGCCAGCAGCTTGGTAACTAGCGGGAGCCCCTCCAATGAGCAGTTCTTC. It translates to CASSLVTSGSPSNEQFF.

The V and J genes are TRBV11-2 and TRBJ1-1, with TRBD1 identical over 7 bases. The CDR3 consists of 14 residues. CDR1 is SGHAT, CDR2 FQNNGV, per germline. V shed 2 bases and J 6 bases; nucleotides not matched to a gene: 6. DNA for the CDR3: TGTGCCAGCAGCTTAACAGGGGTTGGGGCTGAAGCTTTCTTT. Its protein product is CASSLTGVGAEAFF.

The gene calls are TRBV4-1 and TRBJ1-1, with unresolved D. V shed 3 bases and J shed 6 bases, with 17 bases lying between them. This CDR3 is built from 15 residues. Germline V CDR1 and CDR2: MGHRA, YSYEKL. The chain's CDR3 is CASSHPTGGSAEAFF. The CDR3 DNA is TGCGCCAGCAGCCACCCGACGGGCGGGAGCGCTGAAGCTTTCTTT.

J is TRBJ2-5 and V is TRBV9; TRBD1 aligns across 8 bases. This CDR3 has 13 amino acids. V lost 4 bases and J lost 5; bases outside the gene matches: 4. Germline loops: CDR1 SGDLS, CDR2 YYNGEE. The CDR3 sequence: CASSPRQGETQYF. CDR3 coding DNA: TGTGCCAGCAGCCCCCGACAGGGGGAGACCCAGTACTTC.

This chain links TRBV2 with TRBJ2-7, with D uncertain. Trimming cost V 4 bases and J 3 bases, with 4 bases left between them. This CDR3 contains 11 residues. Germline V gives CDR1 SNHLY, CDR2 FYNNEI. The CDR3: CASSGYYEQYF. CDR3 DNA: TGTGCCAGCAGTGGCTACTACGAGCAGTACTTC.

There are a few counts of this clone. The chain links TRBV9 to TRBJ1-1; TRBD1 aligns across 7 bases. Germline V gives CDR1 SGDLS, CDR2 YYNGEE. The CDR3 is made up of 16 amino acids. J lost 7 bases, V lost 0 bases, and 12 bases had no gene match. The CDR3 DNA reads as TGTGCCAGCAGCGTAGCCCCCGACAGGGTTTGGGGTGAAGCTTTCTTT. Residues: CASSVAPDRVWGEAFF. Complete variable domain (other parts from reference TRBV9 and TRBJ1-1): DSGVTQTPKHLITATGQRVTLRCSPRSGDLSVYWYQQSLDQGLQFLIQYYNGEERAKGNILERFSAQQFPDLHSELNLSSLELGDSALYFCASSVAPDRVWGEAFFGQGTRLTVV.

The CDR3 region is CASSLRGDLARYEQYF. The CDR3, as DNA: TGTGCCAGCAGCTTAAGAGGGGACTTAGCCCGTTACGAGCAGTACTTC. V gene TRBV13 combines with J gene TRBJ2-7, with D maybe TRBD2 (6 bases). Trimming stripped 2 bases from V and 4 bases from J, with 18 bases between. The CDR3 extends over 16 amino acids. Germline loops: CDR1 PRHDT, CDR2 FYEKMQ (reference sequence).